This is a list of T cell receptor beta chains from one sample in a study of CD8+CD57+ T cells in acquired aplastic anemia. TCRdb independently ran MiXCR on the reads; one entry per CDR3 protein. Found here are about 180,000 distinct CDR3 sequences, almost 50% of them singletons; the top ten hold 10% to 15%. Sequencing input: sorted CD4+, CD8+, or CD8+CD57+ T cells (not recorded which) from PBMCs. These receptors all come from a human donor with aplastic anemia. CDR3s include the opening cysteine and the closing phenylalanine or tryptophan.

CDR3	V	J
CASSEWGGTHQPQHF	TRBV6-1	TRBJ1-5
CASSLVQGSYLYNEQFF	TRBV12-3/TRBV12-4	TRBJ2-1
CASSPRGTDTQYF	TRBV6-5	TRBJ2-3
CATRTSGGVRGEQFF	TRBV10-3	TRBJ2-1
CASRPVRNTEAFF	TRBV7-2	TRBJ1-1
CASSQGTAAYEQYF	TRBV13	TRBJ2-7
CASSLYSEQYF	TRBV12-3/TRBV12-4	TRBJ2-7
CASSEAYGGPYEQYF	TRBV6-1	TRBJ2-7
CASSYSAGYEQYF	TRBV10-3	TRBJ2-7
CASSRTGTDTQYF	TRBV18	TRBJ2-3
CASSVDSGSQPLHF	TRBV9	TRBJ1-6
CASSVTSGVGNIQYF	TRBV2	TRBJ2-4
CASSLWTVDTEAFF	TRBV5-4	TRBJ1-1
CATSPRDINQPQHF	TRBV24-1	TRBJ1-5
CASRRTGGKVGELFF	TRBV7-9	TRBJ2-2
CAISGGPRGTSGISYEQYF	TRBV10-3	TRBJ2-7
CASSAGSGTQYF	TRBV7-3	TRBJ2-5
CSAEYNEQFF	TRBV20-1	TRBJ2-1
CASSSAMGGAEAFF	TRBV12-3/TRBV12-4	TRBJ1-1
CATQSSYEQYF	TRBV10-2	TRBJ2-7
CASSQESAGTRVYNEQFF	TRBV4-1	TRBJ2-1
CASSEAWQGTGELFF	TRBV6-1	TRBJ2-2
CATSTRQGPQETQYF	TRBV15	TRBJ2-5
CASSLSHGYEQYF	TRBV7-2	TRBJ2-7
CASSPVASDYGYTF	TRBV2	TRBJ1-2